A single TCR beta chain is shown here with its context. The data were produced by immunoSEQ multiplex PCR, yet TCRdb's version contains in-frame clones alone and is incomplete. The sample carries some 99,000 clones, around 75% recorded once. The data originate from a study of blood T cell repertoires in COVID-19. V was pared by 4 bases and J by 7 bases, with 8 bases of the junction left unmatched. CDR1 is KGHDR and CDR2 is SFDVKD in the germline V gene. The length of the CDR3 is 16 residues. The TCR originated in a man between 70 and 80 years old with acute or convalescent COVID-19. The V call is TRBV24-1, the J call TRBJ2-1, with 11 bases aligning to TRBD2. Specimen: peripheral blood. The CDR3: CATSDLGLAGDNEQFF. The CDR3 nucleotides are TGTGCCACCAGTGACCTCGGACTAGCGGGTGATAATGAGCAGTTCTTC.